This TCR beta chain was identified in a study of blood T cell repertoires in COVID-19. Turning to the study itself: Acute-phase and convalescent COVID-19 samples originated in the United States, Italy and Spain.

As originally analysed: Estimated nucleated cell counts came from reference gene primer amplification. Assay: immunoSEQ multiplex PCR; the TCRdb copy retains only in-frame clones and omits some. The DNA gave D and trimming, while V, J and clone size come from that table. The data hold over 85,000 clones, with under 85% observed a single time. Germline V lookup: CDR1 SEHNR, CDR2 FQNEAQ (reference sequence). This CDR3 spans 16 amino acids. J was trimmed by 5 bases and V by 0 bases; bases with no gene match: 6. The source material was peripheral blood. This chain uses TRBV7-9 with TRBJ2-3, with 9 bases lining up with TRBD2. The receptor comes from a human donor in a cohort sampled during active COVID-19. The CDR3 coding sequence is TGTGCCAGCAGCTTAGCGGCGGGGGGGGCGCAAGATACGCAGTATTTT. Its protein product is CASSLAAGGAQDTQYF.